A single sample gave rise to the 10 T cell receptor beta chains below, sequenced in a study of T-cell memory formation after mild COVID-19. TCRdb passed the 5' RACE reads through MiXCR, listing each CDR3 protein once. The sample records 200,000 to 300,000 distinct CDR3 sequences, approximately 15% being singletons. Sequencing used PBMCs or a T cell subset sorted from them (not recorded which). All receptors come from an adult woman who had mild COVID-19 (a few samples of this study predate the infection). Cell type and time point are not known.

This clonotype was found a few times. The chain employs TRBV6-5 and TRBJ1-2; a possible D gene is TRBD1 (5 bases). This CDR3 has 14 amino acids. V dropped 0 bases and J dropped 8 bases, with 13 bases sitting between them. Germline V gene lookup returns CDR1 MNHEY and CDR2 SVGAGI. The CDR3 loop is CASSYSGQGQGYTF. DNA of the CDR3: TGTGCCAGCAGTTACTCAGGGCAGGGTCAGGGCTACACCTTC.

This clonotype was seen more than once but under ten times. The rearrangement links TRBV20-1 to TRBJ1-5; D is uncertain. CDR1 is DFQATT and CDR2 is SNEGSKA in the germline V gene (reference sequence). The CDR3 length is 15 residues. The ends were cut back, 3 bases at V and 2 bases at J, with 14 bases in the middle. The chain's CDR3 is CSASSGARGNQPQHF. The CDR3 DNA sequence: TGCAGTGCTAGTTCGGGAGCTAGGGGCAATCAGCCCCAGCATTTT.

This clonotype was seen many times. J is TRBJ2-1 and V is TRBV20-1; 7 bases map to TRBD2. Germline V gene sequence: CDR1 DFQATT, CDR2 SNEGSKA (reference sequence). Trimming took 5 bases from V and 10 from J; bases not matched to a gene: 17. The CDR3 has 15 amino acids. The CDR3 region is CSASAWASGGQEQFF. For the CDR3, the DNA is TGCAGTGCTTCTGCCTGGGCTAGCGGAGGTCAGGAGCAGTTCTTC.

Note on this clonotype: Because the CDR3 is missing its conserved closing phenylalanine or tryptophan, this is likely a read error. The V call is TRBV20-1, the J call TRBJ2-5, with D possibly being TRBD1 (5 bases). The CDR3 runs 15 residues. Germline V CDR1 and CDR2: DFQATT, SNEGSKA (reference sequence). Between the trimmed V and J ends, which lost 4 bases and 1 base, there was a span of 16 bases. The CDR3: CSATALDTFQETQYL. The CDR3 nucleotides read TGCAGTGCTACTGCATTGGACACGTTCCAAGAGACCCAGTACTTA.

The table lists this clonotype with a few counts. The J gene is TRBJ2-1, the V gene TRBV6-2 or TRBV6-3; 9 nucleotides agree with TRBD1. The J segment lost 1 base and the V segment lost 2 bases, leaving 3 bases of the junction unmatched. Germline CDR1 and CDR2: MNHEY and SVGEGT. CDR3 length: 16 residues. In nucleotides, the CDR3 is TGTGCCAGCAGTTACGCCGGGACAGGGTCCTACAATGAGCAGTTCTTC. This encodes CASSYAGTGSYNEQFF.

The chain is built from TRBV7-9 and TRBJ2-1, with D unresolved. Germline V gene data show CDR1 as SEHNR and CDR2 as FQNEAQ (reference sequence). Trimming took off 4 bases at V and 5 bases at J, with 9 bases between the two ends. The CDR3 has 13 residues. CDR3 nucleotide sequence: TGTGCCAGCAGCTCCTGGGTCGACAATGAGCAGTTCTTC. Protein: CASSSWVDNEQFF.

This clonotype was recorded only once. The V and J genes are TRBV7-2 and TRBJ1-5; no definite D call. The germline V gene encodes CDR1 SGHTA and CDR2 FQGNSA. With 2 bases removed from V and 1 base from J, the gap between germline ends came to 9 bases. There are 15 residues in the CDR3. The CDR3: CASSLTDLSNQPQHF. The CDR3 region has the DNA TGTGCCAGCAGCTTAACAGATTTGAGCAATCAGCCCCAGCATTTT.

V and J are TRBV3-1 and TRBJ2-7; 8 nucleotides line up with TRBD1. The CDR3 contains 16 residues. From germline, CDR1 is LGHDT and CDR2 YNNKEL (reference sequence). The junction had 8 bases not matched to a gene; V was cut back by 4 bases and J by 0 bases. The CDR3 sequence is CASSPLQGTGSYEQYF. The DNA of the CDR3 is TGTGCCAGCAGCCCTCTCCAGGGGACAGGCTCCTACGAGCAGTACTTC.

The rearrangement uses TRBV5-5 and TRBJ2-6; D not resolved. The V end was cut by 2 bases, the J end by 0 bases, with 6 bases between. The CDR3 is 15 residues long. The V gene's germline CDR1 is SGHKS and CDR2 YYEKEE (reference sequence). CDR3 coding DNA: TGTGCCAGCAGCTTTGGCTACTCTGGGGCCAACGTCCTGACTTTC. This translates into CASSFGYSGANVLTF.

The table lists this clonotype with a few counts. The chain combines TRBV6-5 with TRBJ1-2, with D possibly matching TRBD1 (5 bases). Germline CDR1 and CDR2: MNHEY and SVGAGI. V was trimmed by 6 bases and J by 6 bases, leaving 14 bases between them. This CDR3 is built from 13 residues. Written as DNA, the CDR3 is TGTGCCAGCAGGAGCGGGGCGTTTCATGGCTACACCTTC. Translation gives CASRSGAFHGYTF.